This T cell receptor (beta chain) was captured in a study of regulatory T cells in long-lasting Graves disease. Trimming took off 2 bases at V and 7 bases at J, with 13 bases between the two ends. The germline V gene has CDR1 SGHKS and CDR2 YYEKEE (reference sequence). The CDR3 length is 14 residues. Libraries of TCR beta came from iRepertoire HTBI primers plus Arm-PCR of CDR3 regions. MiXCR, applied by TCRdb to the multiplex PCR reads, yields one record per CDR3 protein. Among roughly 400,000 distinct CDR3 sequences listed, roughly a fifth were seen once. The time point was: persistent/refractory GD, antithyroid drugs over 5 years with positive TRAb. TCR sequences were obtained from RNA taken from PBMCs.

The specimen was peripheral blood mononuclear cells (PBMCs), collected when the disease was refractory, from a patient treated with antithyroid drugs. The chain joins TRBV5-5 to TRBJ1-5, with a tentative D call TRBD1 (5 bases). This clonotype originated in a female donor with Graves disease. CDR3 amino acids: CASSFGAGRQPQHF. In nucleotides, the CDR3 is TGTGCCAGCAGCTTTGGGGCAGGCCGACAGCCCCAGCATTTT.